The subject of this entry is one T cell receptor beta chain. Authors' methods: By means of reference gene primer amplification, nucleated cell counts were estimated. Profiled with immunoSEQ multiplex PCR; TCRdb holds only in-frame clones, not every one. V and J calls and clone size are copied from that table; D and trimming were computed from the DNA. Of more than 55,000 clones detected, around 85% appear once; the ten largest clones hold 3.5% to 5.5%. The CDR3 is 13 amino acids. V was trimmed by 6 bases and J by 5 bases, leaving 10 bases between them. CDR1 is MDHEN and CDR2 is SYDVKM in the germline V gene. This entry is derived from a study of blood T cell repertoires in COVID-19. Study-wide background: Sites across the United States, Italy and Spain contributed samples from acute and convalescent COVID-19. From T cells, B-cell-depleted T cells, or PBMCs came the material, which was cDNA or gDNA.

The chain has TRBV28 and TRBJ2-2, with D perhaps matching TRBD1 (5 bases). This clonotype was obtained from a man aged 50 or older with active COVID-19. Sequenced: peripheral blood. The CDR3 loop is CASSLPGTGELFF. The DNA of the CDR3 is TGTGCCAGCAGCCTCCCAGGGACCGGGGAGCTGTTTTTT.